One and the same sample provided the 26 T cell receptor beta chains below, sequenced in a study of sequential checkpoint blockade in melanoma. As to treatment: randomized to nivolumab then ipilimumab (arm A) or the reverse (arm B). Sequenced by immunoSEQ multiplex PCR; TCRdb stores in-frame clones only, minus some. In the table there are some 5,700 clones, roughly 25% of which are singletons. The source material was tumor tissue (inferred from file names), sampled from a patient given nivolumab and ipilimumab in sequence. Receptors were obtained from a human donor with melanoma.

By its share, this clone is medium-sized. Other nucleotide sequences from this sample produce the same CDR3. V and J are TRBV6-8 and TRBJ1-2; perhaps TRBD1 as D (5 bases). The CDR3 totals 15 residues. Germline CDR1 reads MNHGY; CDR2 reads SAAAGT. V was clipped by 0 bases and J by 5 bases, with 13 bases between them. CDR3 sequence reads: CASSYSGRAAYGYTF. CDR3 nucleotides: TGTGCCAGCAGTTACTCGGGCAGGGCGGCATATGGCTACACCTTC.

The chain employs TRBV12-5 and TRBJ1-1; D gene uncertain. The CDR3 sequence is 12 residues long. CDR1 is LGHNT and CDR2 is FRNRAP in the germline V gene. The ends were cut back, 6 bases at V and 5 bases at J, with 10 bases in the middle. CDR3 nucleotides: TGTGCTAGTGGCCCCGGCGGGACTGAAGCTTTCTTT. It codes for CASGPGGTEAFF.

The chain carries TRBV6-8 and TRBJ2-7, with TRBD1 matching 10 bases. This CDR3 contains 16 residues. Losses at the gene ends were 5 bases for V and 5 bases for J; bases not matched to a gene: 12. Germline CDR1 reads MNHGY; CDR2 reads SAAAGT. As DNA, the CDR3 is TGTGCCAGCAGTCCCATACCGGGACAGGGGTTCGACGAGCAGTACTTC. It translates to CASSPIPGQGFDEQYF.

The chain has TRBV6-8 and TRBJ1-2; D is undetermined. This CDR3 is built from 12 residues. Per germline, CDR1 MNHGY and CDR2 SAAAGT. Trimming took 6 bases from V and 3 from J, leaving 8 bases between them. CDR3 bases: TGTGCCAGCAGCGGGCAGCACTATGGCTACACCTTC. This translates into CASSGQHYGYTF.

By sample fraction, this clone is medium-sized. The chain recombines TRBV9 with TRBJ2-2; TRBD1 might be the D (6 bases). The germline gives CDR1 SGDLS, CDR2 YYNGEE. This CDR3 contains 16 residues. V gave up 1 base and J gave up 0 bases, with 10 bases separating them. Written as DNA, the CDR3 is TGTGCCAGCAGCGTACTGGACAGCGCGAACACCGGGGAGCTGTTTTTT. It specifies CASSVLDSANTGELFF.

The chain combines TRBV5-1 with TRBJ2-7; D may be TRBD2 (6 bases). The CDR3 is 14 residues long. Germline V CDR1 and CDR2: SGHRS, YFSETQ. V was shortened by 1 base and J by 2 bases, with 10 bases between the two germline ends. The CDR3 sequence is CASSLPGVPYEQYF. In DNA, the CDR3 is TGCGCCAGCAGCTTGCCGGGAGTCCCCTACGAGCAGTACTTC.

This clone is deemed medium-sized. DNA for the CDR3: TGTGCCAGCAGTTACTCGTCCCCCACGGATGGCTACACCTTC. Translating gives CASSYSSPTDGYTF. V is TRBV6-8 and J is TRBJ1-2; D not certain. CDR3 size: 14 residues. Germline CDR1 reads MNHGY; CDR2 reads SAAAGT. V shed 0 bases and J shed 6 bases, with 11 bases lying between them.

The chain is built from TRBV18 and TRBJ2-3, with TRBD1 matching 7 bases. This CDR3 has 19 amino acids. Germline CDR1 and CDR2: KGHSH and LQKENI. V lost 0 bases and J lost 2; bases outside the gene matches: 14. The CDR3 bases are TGTGCCAGCTCACCACCGGTACAAGAACAGGGGTTGGACACAGATACGCAGTATTTT. Translated, it gives CASSPPVQEQGLDTDTQYF.

This clone was found a few times. The chain links TRBV28 to TRBJ1-2, with 9 bases fitting TRBD1. The length of the CDR3 is 14 residues. V was pared by 5 bases and J by 6 bases, with 7 bases of the junction left unmatched. Germline V gene lookup returns CDR1 MDHEN and CDR2 SYDVKM. CDR3 nucleotides: TGTGCCAGCAGTATCGACAGGGGGGTTGATGGCTACACCTTC. As protein: CASSIDRGVDGYTF.

The V call is TRBV6-8, the J call TRBJ1-1; no reliable D call. The germline V and J ends were trimmed by 6 bases and 10 bases, with 15 bases remaining between them. The CDR3 is made up of 12 amino acids. Germline-derived CDR1 and CDR2 are MNHGY and SAAAGT. CDR3 residues: CASRSDRPSAFF. In nucleotides, the CDR3 is TGTGCCAGCAGATCGGACCGTCCCTCAGCTTTCTTT.

The rearrangement links TRBV19 to TRBJ1-5, with a weak D call TRBD1 (5 bases). There are 17 residues in the CDR3. The V gene's germline CDR1 is LNHDA and CDR2 SQIVND (reference sequence). Trimming took 5 bases from V and 1 from J, leaving 18 bases between them. This CDR3 reads CASSGGGGALSNQPQHF. CDR3 DNA sequence: TGTGCCAGTAGTGGCGGCGGCGGGGCTTTAAGCAATCAGCCCCAGCATTTT.

The rearrangement uses TRBV11-3 and TRBJ2-2, with TRBD2 matching 7 bases. V lost 5 bases and J lost 5; bases outside the gene matches: 11. Germline V gene lookup returns CDR1 SGHNT and CDR2 YENEEA. The CDR3 runs 16 residues. The CDR3 DNA reads TGTGCCAGCAGCGCGAAAGCCGCGGGAGTGACCGGGGAGCTGTTTTTT. This gives the protein CASSAKAAGVTGELFF.

By frequency in the sample, this clone is medium-sized. The V and J genes are TRBV6-8 and TRBJ2-2; D ambiguous. Deletions cut 0 bases from V and 6 bases from J, with 8 bases between. This CDR3 contains 14 residues. Germline CDR1 and CDR2: MNHGY and SAAAGT. CDR3 sequence (DNA): TGTGCCAGCAGTTACTCGGAGTTGTCCGGGGAGCTGTTTTTT. The encoded protein is CASSYSELSGELFF.

The rearrangement uses TRBV23-1 and TRBJ2-7; D possibly matches TRBD1 or TRBD2 (6 bases each). TRBV23-1 carries the ORF label, with uncertain function. V gave up 6 bases and J gave up 3 bases, with 18 bases separating them. CDR3 length equals 15 residues. DNA of the CDR3: TGCGCCAGCAGGAACCTGGGGGCGGGAAACTACGAGCAGTACTTC. This gives the protein CASRNLGAGNYEQYF.

The rearrangement joins TRBV14 to TRBJ2-2, with D possibly being TRBD1 (6 bases). CDR3 length equals 14 residues. CDR1 is SGHDN, CDR2 FVKESK, per germline. Trimming pared 3 bases from V and 3 bases from J, leaving 8 bases between. Here the CDR3 DNA reads TGTGCCAGCAGCCAGGACAGATACACCGGGGAGCTGTTTTTT. It codes for CASSQDRYTGELFF.

This clone is medium-sized within its sample. The chain links TRBV28 to TRBJ1-2, with D maybe TRBD1 (6 bases). The CDR3 has 14 residues. Germline V gene lookup returns CDR1 MDHEN and CDR2 SYDVKM. V was clipped by 6 bases and J by 8 bases, with 19 bases between them. The CDR3 here is CASSDDLTGRGYTF. The CDR3 nucleotides read TGTGCCAGCAGCGACGACTTGACAGGCCGGGGCTACACCTTC.

This clone was counted only a few times. The rearrangement joins TRBV11-3 to TRBJ2-7, with 8 bases fitting TRBD1. The V segment lost 3 bases and the J segment 3 bases; nucleotides outside the gene matches: 7. Germline-derived CDR1 and CDR2 are SGHNT and YENEEA. The CDR3 spans 15 residues. CDR3 in DNA: TGTGCCAGCAGCTTTTCGACAGGGGTATTCTACGAGCAGTACTTC. Translated, it gives CASSFSTGVFYEQYF.

This clone was counted between two and nine times. The chain joins TRBV18 to TRBJ2-3; D is perhaps TRBD2 (6 bases). Trimming stripped 4 bases from V and 12 bases from J, with 14 bases between. Germline CDR1 KGHSH, CDR2 LQKENI. The CDR3 is 12 residues long. The CDR3 nucleotides read TGTGCCAGCTCACTCCTCGGGACTCATCAGTATTTT. This gives the protein CASSLLGTHQYF.

The chain uses TRBV5-1 and TRBJ1-1, with 8 bases identical to TRBD1. The CDR3 is 15 amino acids. V shed 2 bases, J shed 1 base, and the junction held 4 bases outside the gene matches. The germline gives CDR1 SGHRS, CDR2 YFSETQ. CDR3 amino acids: CASSFLGQGNTEAFF. In DNA form, the CDR3 reads TGCGCCAGCAGCTTCTTAGGACAGGGGAACACTGAAGCTTTCTTT.

The chain couples TRBV6-8 to TRBJ2-2, with 8 bases fitting TRBD1. The CDR3 is 16 residues long. CDR1 and CDR2 (germline): MNHGY, SAAAGT. Trimming at V came to 2 bases and at J to 3 bases, leaving 5 bases not matched to a gene. The CDR3 loop is CASSYIRTGYTGELFF. The CDR3 DNA reads as TGTGCCAGCAGTTACATTAGGACAGGGTACACCGGGGAGCTGTTTTTT.

V gene TRBV5-1 combines with J gene TRBJ2-6; D remains ambiguous. Germline V gene data show CDR1 as SGHRS and CDR2 as YFSETQ. The CDR3 spans 15 residues. V was cut by 0 bases and J by 0 bases, with 4 bases left in between. The CDR3 sequence: CASSLAVSGANVLTF. In nucleotides, the CDR3 is TGCGCCAGCAGCTTGGCCGTCTCTGGGGCCAACGTCCTGACTTTC.

The rearrangement joins TRBV25-1 to TRBJ2-7, with D perhaps matching TRBD1 (7 bases). There are 17 residues in the CDR3. In germline, CDR1 is MGHDK, CDR2 SYGVNS. V gave up 8 bases and J gave up 1 base, with 24 bases separating them. The CDR3 DNA is TGTGCCAGCGTTAACCGCCCAGGGGCAGGGGGGTCCTACGAGCAGTACTTC. Protein: CASVNRPGAGGSYEQYF.

This clone was detected only a few times. The CDR3 reads CASSTSVRSSYEQYF. CDR3 nucleotide sequence: TGTGCCAGCTCAACTAGCGTCCGGAGCTCCTACGAGCAGTACTTC. The V and J genes are TRBV18 and TRBJ2-7, with 7 bases fitting TRBD2. Germline V CDR1 and CDR2: KGHSH, LQKENI. The CDR3 is 15 amino acids. Trimming at V came to 5 bases and at J to 0 bases, leaving 7 bases not matched to a gene.

There are a few counts of this clone. V is TRBV6-8 and J is TRBJ2-1; D is unresolved. This CDR3 spans 16 amino acids. The germline V gene has CDR1 MNHGY and CDR2 SAAAGT. Trimming shortened V by 5 bases and J by 0 bases, and 14 bases separated the two germline ends. The CDR3 sequence is CASSVGQASSYNEQFF. The CDR3 region has the DNA TGTGCCAGCAGTGTTGGGCAGGCCAGCTCCTACAATGAGCAGTTCTTC.

This clone was seen repeatedly, ten times or more. The chain links TRBV11-3 to TRBJ2-5, with a tentative D call TRBD1 (7 bases). Germline values: CDR1 SGHNT, CDR2 YENEEA. With 5 bases removed from V and 3 bases from J, the gap between germline ends came to 16 bases. The CDR3 has 15 amino acids. CDR3 loop: CASSAGQNSKETQYF. DNA of the CDR3: TGTGCCAGCAGCGCGGGACAGAACTCCAAAGAGACCCAGTACTTC.

The chain uses TRBV25-1 and TRBJ1-1; weak D call: TRBD1 (6 bases). Germline loops: CDR1 MGHDK, CDR2 SYGVNS. Trimming pared 3 bases from V and 1 base from J, leaving 12 bases between. The CDR3 runs 15 residues. The CDR3 sequence is CASSDPTQGNTEAFF. The DNA of the CDR3 is TGTGCCAGCAGTGACCCGACACAGGGGAACACTGAAGCTTTCTTT.